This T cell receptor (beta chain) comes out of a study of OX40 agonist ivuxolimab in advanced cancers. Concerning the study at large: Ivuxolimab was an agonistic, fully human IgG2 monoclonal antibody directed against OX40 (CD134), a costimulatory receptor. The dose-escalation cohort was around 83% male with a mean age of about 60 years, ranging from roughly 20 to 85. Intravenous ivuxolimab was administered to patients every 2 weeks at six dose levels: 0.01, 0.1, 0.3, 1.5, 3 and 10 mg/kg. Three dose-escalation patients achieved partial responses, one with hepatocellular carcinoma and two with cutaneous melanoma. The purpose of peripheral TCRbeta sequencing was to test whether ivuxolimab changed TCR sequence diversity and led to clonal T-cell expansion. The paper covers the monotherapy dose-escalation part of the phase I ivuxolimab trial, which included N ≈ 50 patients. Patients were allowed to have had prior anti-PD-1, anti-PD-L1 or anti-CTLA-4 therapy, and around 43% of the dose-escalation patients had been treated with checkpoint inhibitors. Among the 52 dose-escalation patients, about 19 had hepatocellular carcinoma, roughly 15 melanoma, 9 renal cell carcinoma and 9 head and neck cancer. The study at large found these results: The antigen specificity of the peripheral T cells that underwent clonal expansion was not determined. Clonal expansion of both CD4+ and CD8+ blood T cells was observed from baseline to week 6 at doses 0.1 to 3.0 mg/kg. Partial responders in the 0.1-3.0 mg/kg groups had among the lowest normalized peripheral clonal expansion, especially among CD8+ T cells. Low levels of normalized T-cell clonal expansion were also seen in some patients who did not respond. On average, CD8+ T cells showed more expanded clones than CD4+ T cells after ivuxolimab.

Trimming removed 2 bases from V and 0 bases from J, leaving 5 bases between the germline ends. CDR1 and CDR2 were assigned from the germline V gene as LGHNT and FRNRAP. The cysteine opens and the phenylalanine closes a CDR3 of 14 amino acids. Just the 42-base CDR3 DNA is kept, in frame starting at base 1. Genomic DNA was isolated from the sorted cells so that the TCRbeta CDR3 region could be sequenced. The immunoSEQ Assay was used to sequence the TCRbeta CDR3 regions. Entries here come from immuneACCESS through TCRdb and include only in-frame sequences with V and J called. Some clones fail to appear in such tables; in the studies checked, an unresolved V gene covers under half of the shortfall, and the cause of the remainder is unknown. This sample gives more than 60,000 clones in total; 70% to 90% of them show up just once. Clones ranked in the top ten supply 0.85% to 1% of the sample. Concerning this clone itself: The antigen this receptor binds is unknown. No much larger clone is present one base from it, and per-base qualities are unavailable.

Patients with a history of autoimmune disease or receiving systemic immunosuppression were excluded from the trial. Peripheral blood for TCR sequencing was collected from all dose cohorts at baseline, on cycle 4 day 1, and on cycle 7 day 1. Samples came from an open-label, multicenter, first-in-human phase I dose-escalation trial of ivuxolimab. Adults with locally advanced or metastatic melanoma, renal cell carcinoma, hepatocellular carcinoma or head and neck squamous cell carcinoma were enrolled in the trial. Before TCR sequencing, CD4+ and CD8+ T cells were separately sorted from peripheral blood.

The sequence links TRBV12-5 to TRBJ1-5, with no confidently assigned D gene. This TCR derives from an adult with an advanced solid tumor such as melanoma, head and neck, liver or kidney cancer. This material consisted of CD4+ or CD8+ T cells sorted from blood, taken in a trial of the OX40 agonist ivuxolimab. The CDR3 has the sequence CASGLMASNQPQHF. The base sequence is TGTGCTAGTGGTTTGATGGCTAGCAATCAGCCCCAGCATTTT.